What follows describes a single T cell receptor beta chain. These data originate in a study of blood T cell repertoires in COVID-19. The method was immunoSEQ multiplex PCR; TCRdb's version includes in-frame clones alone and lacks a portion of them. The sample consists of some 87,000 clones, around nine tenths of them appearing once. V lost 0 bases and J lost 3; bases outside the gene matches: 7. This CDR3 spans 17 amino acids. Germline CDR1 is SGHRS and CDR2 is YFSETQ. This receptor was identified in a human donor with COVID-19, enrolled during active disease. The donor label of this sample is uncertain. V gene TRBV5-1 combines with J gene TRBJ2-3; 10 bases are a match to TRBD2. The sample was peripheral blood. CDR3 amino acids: CASSLGLAGGATDTQYF. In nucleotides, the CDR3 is TGCGCCAGCAGCTTGGGACTAGCGGGTGGGGCTACAGATACGCAGTATTTT. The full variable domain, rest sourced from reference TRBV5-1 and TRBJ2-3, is KAGVTQTPRYLIKTRGQQVTLSCSPISGHRSVSWYQQTPGQGLQFLFEYFSETQRNKGNFPGRFSGRQFSNSRSEMNVSTLELGDSALYLCASSLGLAGGATDTQYFGPGTRLTVL.